This TCR beta chain was captured in a study of radiotherapy plus CTLA-4 blockade in lung cancer. Study background: Objective responses occurred in about 17% of patients; 31% had disease control. Findings and caveats of the study: According to reports, early shifts in blood T cell clones, alongside interferon-beta, forecast response most accurately. Clones derived from tumor TCRs expanded in blood after radiotherapy plus ipilimumab.

Patients with chemo-refractory metastatic non-small-cell lung cancer received focal radiation plus CTLA-4 blockade with ipilimumab. Assay used: immunoSEQ multiplex PCR; TCRdb lists only in-frame clones, some missing. The sample includes about 40,000 clones, approximately 79% of them seen just once. In regard to this clone: Its antigen is still unknown.

The clonotype originates from a human donor with non-small cell lung cancer that progressed on radiotherapy plus ipilimumab. The source material was peripheral blood, sampled from a patient treated with radiotherapy plus ipilimumab.

CDR3 nucleotides: TGTGCCAGCAGCTCTCAGGGGGCCAACGAGCAGTACTTC. Amino acids: CASSSQGANEQYF. V usage is TRBV7-2 and J usage is TRBJ2-7; TRBD1 agrees at 8 bases. There are 13 residues in the CDR3. CDR1 is SGHTA, CDR2 FQGNSA, per germline. J gave up 5 bases and V 4 bases, and 4 bases lay outside the gene matches.